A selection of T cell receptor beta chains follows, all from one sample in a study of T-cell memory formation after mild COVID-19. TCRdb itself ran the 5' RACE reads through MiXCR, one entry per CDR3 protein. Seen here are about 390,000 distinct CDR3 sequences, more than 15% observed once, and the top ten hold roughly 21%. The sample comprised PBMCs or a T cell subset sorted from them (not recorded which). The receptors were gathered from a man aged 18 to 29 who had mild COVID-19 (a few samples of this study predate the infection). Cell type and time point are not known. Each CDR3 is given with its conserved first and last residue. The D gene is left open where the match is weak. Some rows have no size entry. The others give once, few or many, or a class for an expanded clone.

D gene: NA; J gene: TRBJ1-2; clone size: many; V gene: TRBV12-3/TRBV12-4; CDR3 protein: CASSRGGGYTF; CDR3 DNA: TGTGCCAGCTCCAGGGGCGGGGGCTACACCTTC
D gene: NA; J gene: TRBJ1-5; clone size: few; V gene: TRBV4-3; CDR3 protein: CASLGTEEDSNQPQHF; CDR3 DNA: TGCGCCAGTCTGGGGACGGAAGAGGATAGCAATCAGCCCCAGCATTTT
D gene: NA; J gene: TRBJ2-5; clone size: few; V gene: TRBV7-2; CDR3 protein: CASSLSSSRETQYF; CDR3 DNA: TGTGCCAGCAGCTTATCTAGCAGTAGAGAGACCCAGTACTTC
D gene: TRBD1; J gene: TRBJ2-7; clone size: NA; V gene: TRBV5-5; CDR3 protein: CASSSPGQFYEQYF; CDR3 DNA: TGTGCCAGCAGCTCACCGGGACAGTTCTACGAGCAGTACTTC
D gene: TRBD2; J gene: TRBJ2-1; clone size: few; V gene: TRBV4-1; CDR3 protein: CASSATSGGSYNEQFF; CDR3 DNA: TGCGCCAGCAGCGCGACTAGCGGGGGCTCCTACAATGAGCAGTTCTTC
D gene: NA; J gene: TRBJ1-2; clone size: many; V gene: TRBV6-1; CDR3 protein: CASTSGYGYTF; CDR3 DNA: TGTGCCAGCACCAGTGGCTATGGCTACACCTTC
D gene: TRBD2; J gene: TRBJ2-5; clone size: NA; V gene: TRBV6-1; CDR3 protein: CASRPLASGGETQYF; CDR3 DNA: TGTGCCAGCAGGCCTCTTGCTAGCGGTGGGGAGACCCAGTACTTC
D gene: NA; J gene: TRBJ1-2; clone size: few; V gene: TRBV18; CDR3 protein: CASSPPVGTLTYGYTF; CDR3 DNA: TGTGCCAGCTCACCACCGGTTGGTACCCTTACCTATGGCTACACCTTC
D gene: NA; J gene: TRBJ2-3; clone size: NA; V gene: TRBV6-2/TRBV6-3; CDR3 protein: CASSYLWSGESTDTQYF; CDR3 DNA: TGTGCCAGCAGTTACCTATGGAGCGGAGAAAGCACAGATACGCAGTATTTT
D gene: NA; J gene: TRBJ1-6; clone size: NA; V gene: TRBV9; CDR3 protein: CASSDQNSYNSPLHF; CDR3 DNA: TGTGCCAGCAGCGACCAAAACTCCTATAATTCACCCCTCCACTTT
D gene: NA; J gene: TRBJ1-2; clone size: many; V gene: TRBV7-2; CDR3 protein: CASSLSGQTYGYTF; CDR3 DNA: TGTGCCAGCAGCTTGTCGGGACAAACCTATGGCTACACCTTC
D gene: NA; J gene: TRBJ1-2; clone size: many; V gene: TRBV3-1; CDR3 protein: CASSQGLGGYTF; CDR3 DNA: TGTGCCAGCAGCCAAGGTCTGGGTGGCTACACCTTC
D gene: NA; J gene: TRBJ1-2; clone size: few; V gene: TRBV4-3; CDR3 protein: CASSQGPGNGGYTF; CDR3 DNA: TGCGCCAGCAGCCAAGGCCCAGGGAATGGTGGCTACACCTTC
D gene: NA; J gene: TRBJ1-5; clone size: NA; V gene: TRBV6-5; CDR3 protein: CASSYGQGSQPQHF; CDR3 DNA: TGTGCCAGCAGTTATGGGCAGGGTAGTCAGCCCCAGCATTTT
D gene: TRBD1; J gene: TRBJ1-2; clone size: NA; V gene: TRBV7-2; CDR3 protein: CASSPTPGTATVGYTF; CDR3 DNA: TGTGCCAGCAGCCCTACACCGGGGACAGCCACTGTTGGCTACACCTTC
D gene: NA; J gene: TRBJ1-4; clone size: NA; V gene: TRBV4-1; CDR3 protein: CASSRDPGRNEKLFF; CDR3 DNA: TGCGCCAGCTCCAGGGATCCCGGACGGAATGAAAAACTGTTTTTT
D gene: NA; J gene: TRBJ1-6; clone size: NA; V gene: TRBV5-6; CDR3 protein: CASSSTTLLLPLHF; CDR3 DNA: TGTGCCAGCAGCTCGACAACTCTCCTCCTTCCCCTCCACTTT
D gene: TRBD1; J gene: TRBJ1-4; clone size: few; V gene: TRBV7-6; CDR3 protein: CASSPVPGQGEKLFF; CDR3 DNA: TGTGCCAGCAGCCCCGTCCCGGGACAGGGGGAAAAACTGTTTTTT
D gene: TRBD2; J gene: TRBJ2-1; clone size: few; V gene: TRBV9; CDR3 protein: CASSSRRGDNEQFF; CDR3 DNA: TGTGCCAGCAGCTCAAGACGGGGGGACAATGAGCAGTTCTTC
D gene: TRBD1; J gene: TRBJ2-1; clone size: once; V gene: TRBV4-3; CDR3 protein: CASSQSFGTAYNEQFF; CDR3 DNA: TGCGCCAGCAGCCAGTCCTTCGGGACAGCCTACAATGAGCAGTTCTTC
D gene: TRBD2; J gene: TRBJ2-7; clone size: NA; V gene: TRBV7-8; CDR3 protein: CASSEFLAGLASYEQYF; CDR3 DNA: TGTGCCAGCAGCGAGTTCCTAGCGGGACTAGCGAGCTACGAGCAGTACTTC
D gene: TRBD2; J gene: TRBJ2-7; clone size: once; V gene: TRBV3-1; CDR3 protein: CASSQARVLAGQNYEQYF; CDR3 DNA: TGTGCCAGCAGCCAGGCTCGGGTACTAGCGGGGCAAAATTACGAGCAGTACTTC
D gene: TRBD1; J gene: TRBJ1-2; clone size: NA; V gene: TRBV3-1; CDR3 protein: CASSQPGGNYGYTF; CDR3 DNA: TGTGCCAGCAGCCAGCCAGGGGGCAACTATGGCTACACCTTC
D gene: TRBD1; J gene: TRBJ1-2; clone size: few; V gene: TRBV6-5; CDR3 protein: CASSLSGTGLRGYTF; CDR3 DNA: TGTGCCAGCAGTTTATCCGGGACAGGGTTACGTGGCTACACCTTC
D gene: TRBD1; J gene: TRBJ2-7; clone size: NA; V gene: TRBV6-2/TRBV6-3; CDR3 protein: CASKTTRDSYEQYF; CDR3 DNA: TGTGCCAGCAAAACCACCCGGGACAGCTACGAGCAGTACTTC
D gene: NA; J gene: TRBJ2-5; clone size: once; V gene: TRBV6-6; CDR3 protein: CASSYAPVTSLETQYF; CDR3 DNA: TGTGCCAGCAGTTATGCCCCAGTGACTAGTCTGGAGACCCAGTACTTC
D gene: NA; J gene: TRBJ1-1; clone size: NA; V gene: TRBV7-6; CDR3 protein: CASSARGSGTEAFF; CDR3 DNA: TGTGCCAGCAGCGCCAGGGGCTCGGGCACTGAAGCTTTCTTT
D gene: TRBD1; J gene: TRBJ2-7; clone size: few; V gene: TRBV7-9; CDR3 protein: CASSWPVTGGYEQYF; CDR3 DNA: TGTGCCAGCAGCTGGCCGGTCACAGGGGGCTACGAGCAGTACTTC
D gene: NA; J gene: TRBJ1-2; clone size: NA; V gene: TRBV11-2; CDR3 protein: CASSPGGFSNYGYTF; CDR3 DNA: TGTGCCAGCAGCCCCGGAGGGTTCTCTAACTATGGCTACACCTTC
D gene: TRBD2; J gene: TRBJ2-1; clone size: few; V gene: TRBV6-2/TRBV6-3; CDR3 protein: CATLSGGASYEQFF; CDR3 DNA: TGTGCCACCCTTAGCGGGGGGGCGTCTTATGAGCAGTTCTTC
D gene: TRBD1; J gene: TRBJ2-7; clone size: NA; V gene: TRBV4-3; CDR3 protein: CASSQVRTGAPYEQYF; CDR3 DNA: TGCGCCAGCAGCCAAGTTCGGACAGGGGCGCCCTACGAGCAGTACTTC
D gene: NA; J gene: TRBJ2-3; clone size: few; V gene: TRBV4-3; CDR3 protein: CASSQDHVPVIRESTDTQYF; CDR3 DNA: TGCGCCAGCAGCCAAGACCACGTACCTGTTATAAGGGAAAGCACAGATACGCAGTATTTT
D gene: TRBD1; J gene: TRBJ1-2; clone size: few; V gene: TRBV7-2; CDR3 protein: CASSLRDRPRANYGYTF; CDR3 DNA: TGTGCCAGCAGTCTTCGGGACAGGCCCCGTGCTAACTATGGCTACACCTTC
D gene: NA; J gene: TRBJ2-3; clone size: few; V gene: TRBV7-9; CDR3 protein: CASSEQGSTDTQYF; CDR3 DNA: TGTGCCAGCAGCGAACAGGGTAGCACAGATACGCAGTATTTT
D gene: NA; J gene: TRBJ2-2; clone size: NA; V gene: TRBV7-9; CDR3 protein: CASSYLAPGELFF; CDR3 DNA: TGTGCCAGCAGCTATCTAGCTCCCGGGGAGCTGTTTTTT
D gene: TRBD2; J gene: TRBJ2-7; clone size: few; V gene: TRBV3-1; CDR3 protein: CASSTGTSIRKSGYEQYF; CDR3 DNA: TGTGCCAGCAGCACCGGGACTAGCATTCGAAAGTCCGGCTACGAGCAGTACTTC
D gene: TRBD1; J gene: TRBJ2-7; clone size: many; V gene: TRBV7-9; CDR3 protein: CASSSPTGGEQYF; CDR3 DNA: TGTGCCAGCAGCTCACCGACAGGGGGCGAGCAGTACTTC
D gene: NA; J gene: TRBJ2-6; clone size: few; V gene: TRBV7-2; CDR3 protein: CASLTGTYSGANVLTF; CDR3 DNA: TGTGCCAGCTTAACAGGAACCTACTCTGGGGCCAACGTCCTGACTTTC
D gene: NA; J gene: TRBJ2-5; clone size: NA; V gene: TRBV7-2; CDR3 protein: CASSPGREKTQYF; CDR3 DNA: TGTGCCAGCAGCCCGGGCCGAGAAAAGACCCAGTACTTC
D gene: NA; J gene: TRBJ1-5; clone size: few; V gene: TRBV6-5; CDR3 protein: CASSPRWANEPQHF; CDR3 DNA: TGTGCCAGCAGTCCCCGATGGGCGAATGAGCCCCAGCATTTT
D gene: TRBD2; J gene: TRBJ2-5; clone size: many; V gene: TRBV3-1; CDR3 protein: CASSQVLAGLQETQYF; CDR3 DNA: TGTGCCAGCAGCCAAGTCCTAGCGGGGTTGCAAGAGACCCAGTACTTC
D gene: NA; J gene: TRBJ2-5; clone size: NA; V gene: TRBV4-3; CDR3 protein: CASSQRGRSATQYF; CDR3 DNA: TGCGCCAGCAGCCAGAGGGGACGCAGTGCGACCCAGTACTTC
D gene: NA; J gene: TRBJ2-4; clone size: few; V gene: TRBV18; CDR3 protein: CASSRPRDRENIQYF; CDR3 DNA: TGTGCCAGCTCACGCCCCAGGGACCGGGAAAACATTCAGTACTTC
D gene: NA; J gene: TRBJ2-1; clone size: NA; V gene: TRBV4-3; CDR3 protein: CASSQRKRAYNEQFF; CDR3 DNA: TGCGCCAGCAGCCAACGGAAGCGGGCCTACAATGAGCAGTTCTTC
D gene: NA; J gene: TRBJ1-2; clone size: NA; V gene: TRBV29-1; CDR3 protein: CSVVTGGYTF; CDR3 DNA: TGCAGCGTGGTGACAGGCGGCTACACCTTC
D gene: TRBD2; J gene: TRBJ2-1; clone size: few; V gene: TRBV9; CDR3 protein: CASSESRLAAYNEQFF; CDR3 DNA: TGTGCCAGCAGCGAGAGCCGACTAGCAGCCTACAATGAGCAGTTCTTC
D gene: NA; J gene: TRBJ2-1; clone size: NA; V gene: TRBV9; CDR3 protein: CASSERGANEQFF; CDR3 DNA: TGTGCCAGCAGCGAACGGGGGGCCAATGAGCAGTTCTTC
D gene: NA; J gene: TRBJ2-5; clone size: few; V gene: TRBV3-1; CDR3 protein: CASSHPGRTGTQYF; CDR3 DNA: TGTGCCAGCAGCCACCCGGGACGGACCGGCACCCAGTACTTC
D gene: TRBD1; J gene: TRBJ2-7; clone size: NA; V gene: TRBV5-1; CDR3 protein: CASRPTGQGVDEQYF; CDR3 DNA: TGCGCCAGCAGGCCGACCGGACAGGGGGTAGACGAGCAGTACTTC
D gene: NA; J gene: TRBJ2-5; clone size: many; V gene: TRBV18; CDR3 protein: CASSPVGQETQYF; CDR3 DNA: TGTGCCAGCTCACCGGTCGGCCAAGAGACCCAGTACTTC
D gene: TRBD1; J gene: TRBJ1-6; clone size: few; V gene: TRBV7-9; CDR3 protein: CASTPTGSSLAPLHF; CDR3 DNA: TGTGCCAGCACCCCGACAGGGAGCAGTTTAGCACCCCTCCACTTT
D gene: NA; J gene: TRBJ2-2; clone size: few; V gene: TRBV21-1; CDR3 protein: CASSRSPRRDPGELFF; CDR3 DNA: TGTGCCAGCAGCCGATCCCCTCGACGGGACCCCGGGGAGCTGTTTTTT
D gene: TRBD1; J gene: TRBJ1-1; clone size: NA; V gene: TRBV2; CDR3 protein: CASTTGAGTEAFF; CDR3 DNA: TGTGCCAGCACCACAGGGGCCGGCACTGAAGCTTTCTTT
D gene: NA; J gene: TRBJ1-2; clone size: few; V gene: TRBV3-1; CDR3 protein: CASSQARGASGYTF; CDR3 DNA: TGTGCCAGCAGCCAAGCGCGGGGGGCCAGTGGCTACACCTTC
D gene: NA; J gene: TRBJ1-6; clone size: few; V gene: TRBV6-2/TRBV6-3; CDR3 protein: CASSQLDSAFYSPLHF; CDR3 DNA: TGTGCCAGCAGCCAACTGGACAGTGCCTTTTATTCACCCCTCCACTTT